This entry lists 5 T cell receptor beta chains sequenced from one sample in a study of shared clonotypes between healthy human individuals. The repertoire was sequenced with immunoSEQ multiplex PCR; TCRdb's copy has only in-frame clones and lacks some. The sample lists 2 million to 2.5 million clones, 90% to 95% occurring once. What was sequenced was naive CD4+ T cells from PBMCs. The subset is: CD45RA+ positively selected. Source of these receptors: a young man in good health. Some clones in this sample may be carry-over from other donors' samples.

V gene TRBV5-5 combines with J gene TRBJ1-5; D unresolved. V dropped 1 base and J dropped 7 bases, with 15 bases sitting between them. Germline V CDR1 and CDR2: SGHKS, YYEKEE (reference sequence). This CDR3 spans 15 amino acids. In nucleotides, the CDR3 is TGTGCCAGCAGCTTGTCAGTCGGGGTTTACCAGCCCCAGCATTTT. Its translation is CASSLSVGVYQPQHF. The full variable domain, in which reference TRBV5-5 and TRBJ1-5 provide the parts outside the CDR3, is DAGVTQSPTHLIKTRGQQVTLRCSPISGHKSVSWYQQVLGQGPQFIFQYYEKEERGRGNFPDRFSARQFPNYSSELNVNALLLGDSALYLCASSLSVGVYQPQHFGDGTRLSIL.

This clone was found once. The sample contains more than one DNA sequence encoding this CDR3. CDR3 amino acids: CASSVDPSSTDTQYF. The CDR3, as DNA: TGTGCCAGCAGCGTAGACCCCTCCAGCACAGATACGCAGTATTTT. The chain employs TRBV9 and TRBJ2-3; D is undetermined. V lost 0 bases to trimming and J lost 0 bases, with 8 bases between them. CDR1 is SGDLS and CDR2 is YYNGEE in the germline V gene. This CDR3 is built from 15 residues.

This chain uses TRBV19 with TRBJ1-2, with D maybe TRBD1 (5 bases). V lost 11 bases to trimming and J lost 8 bases, with 15 bases between them. The germline CDR1 and CDR2 sequences are LNHDA and SQIVND (reference sequence). The CDR3 has 11 residues. CDR3 loop: CALGWPGGYTF. In nucleotides, the CDR3 is TGTGCCCTTGGCTGGCCAGGGGGCTACACCTTC. Complete variable domain (other parts from reference TRBV19 and TRBJ1-2): DGGITQSPKYLFRKEGQNVTLSCEQNLNHDAMYWYRQDPGQGLRLIYYSQIVNDFQKGDIAEGYSVSREKKESFPLTVTSAQKNPTAFYLCALGWPGGYTFGSGTRLTVV.

This clone has just one count. The chain couples TRBV28 to TRBJ2-7, with D perhaps TRBD1 (5 bases). Germline loops: CDR1 MDHEN, CDR2 SYDVKM. The CDR3 contains 13 residues. Trimming pared 5 bases from V and 7 bases from J, leaving 15 bases between. CDR3 nucleotides: TGTGCCAGCAGTAAGTCGGCCGCAGGGGAGCAGTACTTC. Translated, it gives CASSKSAAGEQYF.

V is TRBV5-1 and J is TRBJ2-2; 11 nucleotides match TRBD2. The CDR3 loop spans 16 amino acids. Trimming at V came to 6 bases and at J to 1 base, leaving 5 bases not matched to a gene. Germline V lookup: CDR1 SGHRS, CDR2 YFSETQ. The CDR3 protein is CASIGTSGQNTGELFF. DNA for the CDR3: TGCGCCAGCATTGGGACTAGCGGACAGAACACCGGGGAGCTGTTTTTT.